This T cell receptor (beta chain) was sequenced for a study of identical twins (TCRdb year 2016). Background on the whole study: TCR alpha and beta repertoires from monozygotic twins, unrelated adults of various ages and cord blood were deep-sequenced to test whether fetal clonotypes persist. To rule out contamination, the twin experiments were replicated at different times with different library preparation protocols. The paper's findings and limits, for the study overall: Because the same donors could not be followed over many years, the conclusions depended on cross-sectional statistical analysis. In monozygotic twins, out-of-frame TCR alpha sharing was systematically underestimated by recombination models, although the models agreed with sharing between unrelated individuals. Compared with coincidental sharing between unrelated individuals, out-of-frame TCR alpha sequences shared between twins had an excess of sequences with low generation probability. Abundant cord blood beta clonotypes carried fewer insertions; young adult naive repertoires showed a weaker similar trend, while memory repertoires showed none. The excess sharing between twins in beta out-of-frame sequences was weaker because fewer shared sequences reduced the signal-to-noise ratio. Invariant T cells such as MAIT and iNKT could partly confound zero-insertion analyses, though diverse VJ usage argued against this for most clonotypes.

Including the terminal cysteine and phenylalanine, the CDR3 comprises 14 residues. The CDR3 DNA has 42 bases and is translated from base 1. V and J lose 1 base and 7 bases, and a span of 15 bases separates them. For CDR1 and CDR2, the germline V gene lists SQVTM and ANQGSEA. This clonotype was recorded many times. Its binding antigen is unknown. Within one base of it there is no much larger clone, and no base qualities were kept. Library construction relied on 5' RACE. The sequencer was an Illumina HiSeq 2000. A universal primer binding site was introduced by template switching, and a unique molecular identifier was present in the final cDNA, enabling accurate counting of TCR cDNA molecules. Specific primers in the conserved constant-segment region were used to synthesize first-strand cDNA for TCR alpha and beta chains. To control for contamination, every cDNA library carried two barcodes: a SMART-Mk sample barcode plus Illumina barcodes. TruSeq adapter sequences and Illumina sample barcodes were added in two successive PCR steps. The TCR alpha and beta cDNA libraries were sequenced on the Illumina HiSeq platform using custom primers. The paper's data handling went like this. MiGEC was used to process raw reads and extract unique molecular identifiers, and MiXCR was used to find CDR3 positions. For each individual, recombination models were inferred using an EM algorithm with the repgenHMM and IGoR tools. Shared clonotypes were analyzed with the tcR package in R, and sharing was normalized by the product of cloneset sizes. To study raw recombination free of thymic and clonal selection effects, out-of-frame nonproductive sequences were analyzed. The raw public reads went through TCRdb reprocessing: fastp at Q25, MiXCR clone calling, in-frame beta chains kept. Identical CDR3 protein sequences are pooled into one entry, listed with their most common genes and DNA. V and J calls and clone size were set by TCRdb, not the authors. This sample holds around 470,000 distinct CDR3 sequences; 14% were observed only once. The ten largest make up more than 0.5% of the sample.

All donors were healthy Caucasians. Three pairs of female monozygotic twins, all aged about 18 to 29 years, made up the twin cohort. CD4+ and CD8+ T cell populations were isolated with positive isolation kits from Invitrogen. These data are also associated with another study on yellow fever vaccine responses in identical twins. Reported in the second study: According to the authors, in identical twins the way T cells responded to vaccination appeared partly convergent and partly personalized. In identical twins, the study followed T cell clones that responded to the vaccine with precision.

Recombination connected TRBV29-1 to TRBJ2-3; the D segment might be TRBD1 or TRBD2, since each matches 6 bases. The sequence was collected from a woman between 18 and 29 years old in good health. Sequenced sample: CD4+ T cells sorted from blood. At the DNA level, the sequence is TGCAGCGTTGAAGTTAGTTGGGGGGCTAATACGCAGTATTTT. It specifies CSVEVSWGANTQYF.